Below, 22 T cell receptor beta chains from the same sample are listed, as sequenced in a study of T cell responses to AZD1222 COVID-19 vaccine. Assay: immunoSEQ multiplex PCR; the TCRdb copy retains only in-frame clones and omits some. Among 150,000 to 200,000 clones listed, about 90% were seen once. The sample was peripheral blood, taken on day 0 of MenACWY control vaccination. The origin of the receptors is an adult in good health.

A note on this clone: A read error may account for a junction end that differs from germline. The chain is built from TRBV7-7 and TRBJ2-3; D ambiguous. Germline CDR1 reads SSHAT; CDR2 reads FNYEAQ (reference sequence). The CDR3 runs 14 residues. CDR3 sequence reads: CASSRVAGTDTQYF. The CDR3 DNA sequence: TGTGCTAGCAGCCGTGTGGCCGGCACAGATACGCAGTATTTT.

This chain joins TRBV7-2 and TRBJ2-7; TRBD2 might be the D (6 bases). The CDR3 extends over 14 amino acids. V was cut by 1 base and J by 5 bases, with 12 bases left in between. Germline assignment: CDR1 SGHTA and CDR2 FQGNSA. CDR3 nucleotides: TGTGCCAGCAGCTTAGATGGGGGAGGCGACGAGCAGTACTTC. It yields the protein CASSLDGGGDEQYF. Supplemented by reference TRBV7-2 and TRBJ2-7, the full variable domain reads GAGVSQSPSNKVTEKGKDVELRCDPISGHTALYWYRQSLGQGLEFLIYFQGNSAPDKSGLPSDRFSAERTGGSVSTLTIQRTQQEDSAVYLCASSLDGGGDEQYFGPGTRLTVT.

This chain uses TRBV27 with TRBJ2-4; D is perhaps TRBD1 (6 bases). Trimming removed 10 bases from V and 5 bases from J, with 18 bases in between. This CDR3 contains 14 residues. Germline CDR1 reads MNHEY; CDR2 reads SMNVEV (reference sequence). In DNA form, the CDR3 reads TGTGCCACCCGACAGGCCATCCCCCAAAACATTCAGTACTTC. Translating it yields CATRQAIPQNIQYF.

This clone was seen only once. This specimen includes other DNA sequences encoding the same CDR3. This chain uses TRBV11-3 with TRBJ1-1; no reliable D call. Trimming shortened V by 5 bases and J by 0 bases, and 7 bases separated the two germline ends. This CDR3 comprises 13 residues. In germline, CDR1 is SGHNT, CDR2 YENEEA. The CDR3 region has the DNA TGTGCCAGCAGCCTCGGACTGAACACTGAAGCTTTCTTT. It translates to CASSLGLNTEAFF.

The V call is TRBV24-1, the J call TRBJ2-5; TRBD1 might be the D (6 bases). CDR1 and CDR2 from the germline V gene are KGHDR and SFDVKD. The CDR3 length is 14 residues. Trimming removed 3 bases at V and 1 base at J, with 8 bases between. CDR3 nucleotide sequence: TGTGCCACCAGTGATAGGGGGACCCAAGAGACCCAGTACTTC. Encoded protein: CATSDRGTQETQYF.

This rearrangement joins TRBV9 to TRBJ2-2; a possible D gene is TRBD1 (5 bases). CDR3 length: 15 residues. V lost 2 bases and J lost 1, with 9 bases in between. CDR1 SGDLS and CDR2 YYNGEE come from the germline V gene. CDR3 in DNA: TGTGCCAGCAGCGTGGGGCGCAGGAACACCGGGGAGCTGTTTTTT. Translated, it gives CASSVGRRNTGELFF.

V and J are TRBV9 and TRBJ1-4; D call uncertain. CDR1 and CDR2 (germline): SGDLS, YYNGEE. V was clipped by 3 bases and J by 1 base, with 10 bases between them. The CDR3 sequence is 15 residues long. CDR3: CASSAHPVTNEKLFF. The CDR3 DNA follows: TGTGCCAGCAGCGCCCACCCCGTAACTAATGAAAAACTGTTTTTT.

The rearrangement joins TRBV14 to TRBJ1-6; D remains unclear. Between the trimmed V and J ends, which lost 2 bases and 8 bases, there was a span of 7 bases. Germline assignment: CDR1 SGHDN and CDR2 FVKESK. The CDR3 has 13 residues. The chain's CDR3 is CASSQTSHSPLHF. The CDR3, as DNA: TGTGCCAGCAGCCAAACCTCACATTCACCCCTCCACTTT.

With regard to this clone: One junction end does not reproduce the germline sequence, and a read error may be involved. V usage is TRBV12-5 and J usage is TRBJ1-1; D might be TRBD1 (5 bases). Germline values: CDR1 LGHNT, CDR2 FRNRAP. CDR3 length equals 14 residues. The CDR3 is CASALGHQNTEAFF. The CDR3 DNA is TGTGCTAGTGCTTTGGGGCACCAGAACACTGAAGCTTTCTTT.

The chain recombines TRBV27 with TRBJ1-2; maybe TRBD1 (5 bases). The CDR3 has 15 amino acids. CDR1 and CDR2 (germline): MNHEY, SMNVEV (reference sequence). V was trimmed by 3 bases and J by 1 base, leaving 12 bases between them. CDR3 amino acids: CASSFSRALNYGYTF. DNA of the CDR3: TGTGCCAGCAGTTTCTCCAGGGCCCTTAACTATGGCTACACCTTC.

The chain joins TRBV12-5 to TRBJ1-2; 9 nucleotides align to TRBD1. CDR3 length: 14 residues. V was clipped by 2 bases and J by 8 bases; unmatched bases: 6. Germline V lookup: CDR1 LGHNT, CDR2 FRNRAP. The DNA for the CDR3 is TGTGCTAGTGGTTTGATTACAGGGGGCGAAGGCTACACCTTC. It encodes CASGLITGGEGYTF.

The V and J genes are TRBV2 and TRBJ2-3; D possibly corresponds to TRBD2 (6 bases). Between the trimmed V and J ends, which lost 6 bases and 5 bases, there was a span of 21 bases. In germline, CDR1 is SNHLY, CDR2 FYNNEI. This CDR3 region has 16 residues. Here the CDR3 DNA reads TGTGCCAGCAGCCAAGATACTAGCTTCAGTGGAGATACGCAGTATTTT. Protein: CASSQDTSFSGDTQYF.

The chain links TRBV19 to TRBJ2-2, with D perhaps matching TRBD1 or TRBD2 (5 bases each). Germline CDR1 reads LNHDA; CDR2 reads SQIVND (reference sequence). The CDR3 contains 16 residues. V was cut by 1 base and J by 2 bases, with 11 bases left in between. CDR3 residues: CASSIGGWSNTGELFF. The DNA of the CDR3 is TGTGCCAGTAGTATAGGGGGGTGGAGCAACACCGGGGAGCTGTTTTTT.

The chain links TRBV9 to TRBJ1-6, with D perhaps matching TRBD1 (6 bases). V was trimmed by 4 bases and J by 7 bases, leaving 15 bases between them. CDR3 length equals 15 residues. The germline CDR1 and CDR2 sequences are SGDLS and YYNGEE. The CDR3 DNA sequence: TGTGCCAGCAGCCCGACCGGACAGCCCAATTCACCCCTCCACTTT. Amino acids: CASSPTGQPNSPLHF.

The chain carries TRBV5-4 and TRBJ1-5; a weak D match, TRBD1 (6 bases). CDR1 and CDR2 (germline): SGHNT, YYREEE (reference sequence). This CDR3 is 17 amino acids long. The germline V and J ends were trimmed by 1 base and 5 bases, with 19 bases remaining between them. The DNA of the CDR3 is TGTGCCAGCAGCTTGCCACAAAGAGGGGGACCCGATCAGCCCCAGCATTTT. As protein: CASSLPQRGGPDQPQHF.

CDR3 loop: CASSPTPGRKNTEAFF. The CDR3 coding sequence is TGTGCCAGCAGCCCCACACCGGGACGTAAGAACACTGAAGCTTTCTTT. V and J are TRBV7-3 and TRBJ1-1; D is perhaps TRBD1 (5 bases). The V end was cut by 5 bases, the J end by 1 base, with 17 bases between. This CDR3 comprises 16 residues. Germline CDR1 SGHTA, CDR2 FQGTGA.

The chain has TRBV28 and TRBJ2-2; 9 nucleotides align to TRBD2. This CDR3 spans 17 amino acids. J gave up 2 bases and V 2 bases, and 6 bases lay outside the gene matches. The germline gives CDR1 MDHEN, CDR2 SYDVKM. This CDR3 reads CASSLGRTSANTGELFF. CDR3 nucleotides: TGTGCCAGCAGTTTAGGTAGGACTAGCGCCAACACCGGGGAGCTGTTTTTT.

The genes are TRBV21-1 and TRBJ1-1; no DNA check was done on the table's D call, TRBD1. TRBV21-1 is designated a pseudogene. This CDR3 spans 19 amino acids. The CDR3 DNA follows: TGTGCCAGCAGCAAAATGTGGTCAAGCAGGGGACAGAGGAACACTGAAGCTTTCTTT. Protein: CASSKMWSSRGQRNTEAFF.

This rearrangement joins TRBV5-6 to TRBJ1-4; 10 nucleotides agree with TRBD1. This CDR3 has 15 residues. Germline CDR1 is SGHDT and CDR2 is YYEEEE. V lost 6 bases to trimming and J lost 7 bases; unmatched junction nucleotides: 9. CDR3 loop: CASTRRQGAGEKLFF. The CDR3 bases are TGTGCCAGCACTCGCCGACAGGGGGCGGGTGAAAAACTGTTTTTT. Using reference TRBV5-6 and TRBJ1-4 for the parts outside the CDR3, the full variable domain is DAGVTQSPTHLIKTRGQQVTLRCSPKSGHDTVSWYQQALGQGPQFIFQYYEEEERQRGNFPDRFSGHQFPNYSSELNVNALLLGDSALYLCASTRRQGAGEKLFFGSGTQLSVL.

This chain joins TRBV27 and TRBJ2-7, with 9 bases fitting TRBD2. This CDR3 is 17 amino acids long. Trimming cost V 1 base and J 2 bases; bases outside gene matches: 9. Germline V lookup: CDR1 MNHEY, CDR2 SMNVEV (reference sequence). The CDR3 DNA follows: TGTGCCAGCAGTTTATGGATCGGTAGCGGGAGTCCCTACGAGCAGTACTTC. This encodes CASSLWIGSGSPYEQYF.

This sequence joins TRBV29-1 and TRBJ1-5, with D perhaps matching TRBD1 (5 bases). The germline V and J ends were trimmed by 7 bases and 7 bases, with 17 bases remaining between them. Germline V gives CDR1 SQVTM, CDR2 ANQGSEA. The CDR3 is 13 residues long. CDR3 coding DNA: TGCAGCGCCCTTGGGGGTTGGGGCCAGCCCCAGCATTTT. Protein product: CSALGGWGQPQHF.

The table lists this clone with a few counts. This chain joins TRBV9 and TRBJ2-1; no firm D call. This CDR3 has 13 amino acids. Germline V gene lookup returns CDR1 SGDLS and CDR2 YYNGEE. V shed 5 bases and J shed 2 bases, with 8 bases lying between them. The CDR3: CASRGDAYNEQFF. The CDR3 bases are TGTGCCAGCAGAGGAGACGCCTACAATGAGCAGTTCTTC.